This T cell receptor (beta chain) was profiled in a study of blood T cell repertoires in COVID-19 (dated by TCRdb to the early 2020s). In terms of the full investigation: Recovered participants in ImmuneRACE Cohort 3 were defined as having two consecutive negative NP/OP PCR tests, clearance from a healthcare professional, or resolution of symptoms. Samples covering the acute and convalescent phases of COVID-19 were provided by collaborators in the United States, Italy and Spain. The prospective study material was composed of cDNA or gDNA derived from T cells, B-cell-depleted T cells, or PBMCs. The dataset comprised deeply sampled blood TCRbeta repertoires from subjects exposed to, actively infected with, or recovered from COVID-19. The repertoires were released in a freely available public database intended as a resource for research on the immune response to SARS-CoV-2. Samples came from the ongoing ImmuneRACE study (first 160 participants) plus 1,254 subjects from 6 global collaborators. The sample metadata nearly always contained a de-identified subject ID, COVID-19 status, age in years and sex. Where available, HLA class I and class II types were taken from metadata supplied by the sample provider and were not determined by assay-based typing. The paper as a whole reports these results and caveats: Clinical and demographic metadata were provided uncurated, with the amount varying by source and participant.

Concerning this clone: This clone's antigen is unknown. No much larger clonotype is one base removed from it; base qualities were not supplied.

The immunoSEQ Assay, a bias-controlled multiplex PCR, was used to amplify TCRbeta CDR3 regions from genomic DNA. In the original analysis: Nucleated cell counts per sample were estimated from amplification of reference gene primers within the assay. To quantify the absolute abundance of each unique TCRbeta CDR3 rearrangement, sequence reads were collapsed and filtered. Productive Simpson clonality was computed per sample as the square root of Simpson's diversity index over productive rearrangements. This is the immuneACCESS table as TCRdb keeps it, with only in-frame sequences that have V and J called. A part of the clones is gone; compared with another copy, unresolved V genes explain less than half, and the rest is unexplained. V, J and clone size are those of that table, while D and trimming were read from the DNA. Recorded for this sample are fewer than 150,000 clones; 84% of them occurred a single time. The biggest ten clones account for roughly 3.7% of the sample.

Participants in the prospective study were enrolled through a virtual design, were aged about 18 to 90 years, and lived in fewer than 30 United States geographic areas. In the prospective study, participants were assigned to cohorts based on the clinical history participants reported in a screening survey and a study questionnaire. In the prospective study, whole blood, serum and a nasopharyngeal or oropharyngeal swab were collected from each participant by mobile phlebotomists. Prospective study participants could optionally give additional blood draws and questionnaires over an approximately two-month period. Prospective study blood samples were shipped either frozen or at room temperature before DNA extraction. Sequencing was performed on PBMCs or T cells enriched from blood (not recorded which). The source of this sequence is a man aged 50 to 60 in a cohort exposed to, infected with or recovered from COVID-19 (not recorded which).

The CDR3 sequence is CASSAEPSGAGELFF. The DNA reads TGTGCCAGCAGCGCAGAACCGTCAGGGGCCGGGGAGCTGTTTTTT. This chain joins TRBV9 to TRBJ2-2; the D gene is possibly TRBD1, with 6 bases matching. The CDR3, cysteine through phenylalanine, is 15 amino acids long. The entry retains the CDR3 DNA only, 45 bases that are in frame from base 1. CDR1 SGDLS and CDR2 YYNGEE were looked up in the germline V gene. The junction carries 15 bases between V and J, which are trimmed by 3 bases and 6 bases respectively.